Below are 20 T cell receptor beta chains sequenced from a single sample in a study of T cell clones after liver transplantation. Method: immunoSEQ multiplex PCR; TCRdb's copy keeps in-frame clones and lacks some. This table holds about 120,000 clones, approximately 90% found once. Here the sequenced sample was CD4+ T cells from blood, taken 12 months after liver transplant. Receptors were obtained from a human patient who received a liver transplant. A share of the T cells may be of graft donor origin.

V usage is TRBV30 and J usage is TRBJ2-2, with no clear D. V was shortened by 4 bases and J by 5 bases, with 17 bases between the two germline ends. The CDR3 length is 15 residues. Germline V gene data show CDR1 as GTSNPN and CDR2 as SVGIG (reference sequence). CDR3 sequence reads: CAWTAMGMGTGELFF. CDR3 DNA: TGTGCCTGGACCGCGATGGGGATGGGGACCGGGGAGCTGTTTTTT.

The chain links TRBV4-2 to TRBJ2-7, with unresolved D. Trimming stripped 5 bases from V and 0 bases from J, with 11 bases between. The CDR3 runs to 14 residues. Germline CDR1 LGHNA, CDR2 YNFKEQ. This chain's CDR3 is CASSNAASSYEQYF. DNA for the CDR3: TGTGCCAGCAGCAATGCGGCCAGCTCCTACGAGCAGTACTTC.

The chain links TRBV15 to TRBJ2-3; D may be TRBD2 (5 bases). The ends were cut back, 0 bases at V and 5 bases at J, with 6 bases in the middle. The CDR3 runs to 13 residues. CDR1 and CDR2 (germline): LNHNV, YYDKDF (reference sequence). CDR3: CATSRDREDTQYF. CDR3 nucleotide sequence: TGTGCCACCAGCAGAGATCGGGAAGATACGCAGTATTTT.

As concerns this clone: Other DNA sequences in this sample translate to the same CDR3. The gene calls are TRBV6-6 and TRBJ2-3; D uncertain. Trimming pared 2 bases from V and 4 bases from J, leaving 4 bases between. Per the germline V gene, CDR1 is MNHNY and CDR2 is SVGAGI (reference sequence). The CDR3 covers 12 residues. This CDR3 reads CASSYAADTQYF. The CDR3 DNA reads TGTGCCAGCAGTTACGCTGCAGATACGCAGTATTTT.

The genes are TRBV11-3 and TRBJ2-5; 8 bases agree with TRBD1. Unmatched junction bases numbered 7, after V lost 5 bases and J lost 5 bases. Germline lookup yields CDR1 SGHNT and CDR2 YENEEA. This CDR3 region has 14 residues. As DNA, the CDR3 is TGTGCCAGCAGCCGGACAGGGATGAGCGAGACCCAGTACTTC. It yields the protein CASSRTGMSETQYF. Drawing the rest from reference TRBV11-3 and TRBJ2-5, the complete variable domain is EAGVVQSPRYKIIEKKQPVAFWCNPISGHNTLYWYLQNLGQGPELLIRYENEEAVDDSQLPKDRFSAERLKGVDSTLKIQPAELGDSAVYLCASSRTGMSETQYFGPGTRLLVL.

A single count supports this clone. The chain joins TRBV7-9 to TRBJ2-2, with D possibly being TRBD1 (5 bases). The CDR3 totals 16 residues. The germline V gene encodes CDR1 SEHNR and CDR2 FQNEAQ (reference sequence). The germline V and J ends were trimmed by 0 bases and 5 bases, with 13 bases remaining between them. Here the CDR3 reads CASSLAGRVRTGELFF. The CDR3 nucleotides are TGTGCCAGCAGCTTAGCGGGCAGGGTGCGGACCGGGGAGCTGTTTTTT.

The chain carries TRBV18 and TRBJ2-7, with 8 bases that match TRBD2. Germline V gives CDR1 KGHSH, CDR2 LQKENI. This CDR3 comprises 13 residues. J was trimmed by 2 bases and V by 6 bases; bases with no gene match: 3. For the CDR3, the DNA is TGTGCCAGCTCTAGCGGGATACCCTACGAGCAGTACTTC. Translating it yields CASSSGIPYEQYF.

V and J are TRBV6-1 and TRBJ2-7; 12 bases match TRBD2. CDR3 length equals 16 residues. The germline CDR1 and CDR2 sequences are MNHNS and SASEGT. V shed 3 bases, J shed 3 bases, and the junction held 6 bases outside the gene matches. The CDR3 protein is CASSDQLAGGNYEQYF. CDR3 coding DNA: TGTGCCAGCAGTGACCAACTAGCGGGAGGAAACTACGAGCAGTACTTC.

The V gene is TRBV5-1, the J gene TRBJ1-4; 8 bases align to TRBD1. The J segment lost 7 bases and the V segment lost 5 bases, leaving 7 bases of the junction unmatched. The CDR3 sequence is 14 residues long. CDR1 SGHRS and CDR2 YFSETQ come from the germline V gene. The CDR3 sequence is CASSFIGTGEKLFF. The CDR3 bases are TGCGCCAGCAGTTTCATCGGGACAGGTGAAAAACTGTTTTTT.

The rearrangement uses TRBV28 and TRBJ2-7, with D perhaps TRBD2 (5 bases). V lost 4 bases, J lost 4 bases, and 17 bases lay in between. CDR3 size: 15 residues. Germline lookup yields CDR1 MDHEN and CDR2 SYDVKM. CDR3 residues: CASSSWRGKEYEQYF. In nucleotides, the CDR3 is TGTGCCAGCAGTTCTTGGCGAGGGAAGGAGTACGAGCAGTACTTC.

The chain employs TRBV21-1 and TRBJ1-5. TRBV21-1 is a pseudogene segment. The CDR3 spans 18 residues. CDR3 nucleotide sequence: TGTGCCAGCAGCGCAATCCCTTGGACCACCGGCAGCAATCAGCCCCAGCATTTT. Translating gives CASSAIPWTTGSNQPQHF.

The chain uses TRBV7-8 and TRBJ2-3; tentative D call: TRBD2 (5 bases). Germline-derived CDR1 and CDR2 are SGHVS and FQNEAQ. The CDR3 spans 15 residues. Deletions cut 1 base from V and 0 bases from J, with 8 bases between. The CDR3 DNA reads TGTGCCAGCAGCTTAGGGGAGTCGAGCACAGATACGCAGTATTTT. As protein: CASSLGESSTDTQYF.

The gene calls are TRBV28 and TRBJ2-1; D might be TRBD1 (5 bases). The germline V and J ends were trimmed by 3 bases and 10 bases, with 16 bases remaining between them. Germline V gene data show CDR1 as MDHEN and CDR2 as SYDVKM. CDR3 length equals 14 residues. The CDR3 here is CASSLGGAYVEQFF. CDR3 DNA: TGTGCCAGCAGTTTGGGTGGGGCCTATGTGGAGCAGTTCTTC.

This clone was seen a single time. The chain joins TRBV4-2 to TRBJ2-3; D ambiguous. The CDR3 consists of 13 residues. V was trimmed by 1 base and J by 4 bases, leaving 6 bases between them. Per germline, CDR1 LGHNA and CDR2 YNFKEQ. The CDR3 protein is CASSQAVADTQYF. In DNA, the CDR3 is TGTGCCAGCAGCCAAGCTGTGGCAGATACGCAGTATTTT.

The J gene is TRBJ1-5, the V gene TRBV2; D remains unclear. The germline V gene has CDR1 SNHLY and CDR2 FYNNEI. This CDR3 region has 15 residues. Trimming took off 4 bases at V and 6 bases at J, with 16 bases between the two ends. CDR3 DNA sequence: TGTGCCAGCAGTGCGGGCATCCAGGCGGCTCAGCCCCAGCATTTT. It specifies CASSAGIQAAQPQHF.

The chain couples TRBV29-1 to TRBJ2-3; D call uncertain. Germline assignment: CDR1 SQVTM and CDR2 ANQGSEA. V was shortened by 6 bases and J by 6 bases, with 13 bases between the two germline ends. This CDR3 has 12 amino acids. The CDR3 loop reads CSVSPGQDTQYF. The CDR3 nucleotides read TGCAGCGTGTCTCCGGGCCAGGATACGCAGTATTTT.

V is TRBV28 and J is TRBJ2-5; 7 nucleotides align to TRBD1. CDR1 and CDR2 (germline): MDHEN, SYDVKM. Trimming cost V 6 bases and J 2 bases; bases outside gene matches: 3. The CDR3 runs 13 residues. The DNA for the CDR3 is TGTGCCAGCAGCGGGACAGCTCAAGAGACCCAGTACTTC. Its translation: CASSGTAQETQYF.

The CDR3: CASREGQMNTEAFF. CDR3 nucleotide sequence: TGCGCCAGCAGAGAGGGACAGATGAACACTGAAGCTTTCTTT. The chain links TRBV5-1 to TRBJ1-1; 7 nucleotides match TRBD1. With 5 bases clipped from V and 0 bases from J, the junction kept 4 bases outside the gene matches. The CDR3 spans 14 residues. Per the germline V gene, CDR1 is SGHRS and CDR2 is YFSETQ.

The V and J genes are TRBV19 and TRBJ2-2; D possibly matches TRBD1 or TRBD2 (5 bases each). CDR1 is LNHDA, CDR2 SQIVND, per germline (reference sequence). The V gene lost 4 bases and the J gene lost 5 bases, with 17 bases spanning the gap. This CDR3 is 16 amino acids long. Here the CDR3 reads CASSTAGTRKTGELFF. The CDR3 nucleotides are TGTGCCAGTAGTACCGCCGGGACCCGAAAGACCGGGGAGCTGTTTTTT. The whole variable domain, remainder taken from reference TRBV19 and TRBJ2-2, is DGGITQSPKYLFRKEGQNVTLSCEQNLNHDAMYWYRQDPGQGLRLIYYSQIVNDFQKGDIAEGYSVSREKKESFPLTVTSAQKNPTAFYLCASSTAGTRKTGELFFGEGSRLTVL.

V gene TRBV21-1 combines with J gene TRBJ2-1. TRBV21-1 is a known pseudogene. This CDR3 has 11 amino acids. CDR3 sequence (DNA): TGTGCCAGCAGGTGGGACAATGAGCAGTTCTTC. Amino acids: CASRWDNEQFF.